Sequencing of this T cell receptor beta chain was carried out in a study of ipilimumab plus nivolumab after autologous stem cell transplantation. Study in general: Median doses per patient: 5 ipilimumab, under ten nivolumab.

Here immunoSEQ multiplex PCR was the method, and the copy in TCRdb shows in-frame clones only, minus some. The sample yields about 15,000 clones, about 72% seen once. Ipilimumab, 1 mg/kg, started 14 to 28 days after autologous transplant. The V end lost 6 bases, the J end lost 1 base, and 13 bases lay between the germline ends. CDR1 and CDR2 from the germline V gene are MDHEN and SYDVKM. The CDR3 covers 14 residues. The TCR sequence derives from a male donor with diffuse large B-cell lymphoma. Sample: PBMCs, taken in a trial of ipilimumab plus nivolumab as post-transplant consolidation. The chain recombines TRBV28 with TRBJ2-7, with D perhaps TRBD2 (5 bases). The CDR3: CASRTGGPSYEQYF. As DNA, the CDR3 is TGTGCCAGCAGGACCGGCGGGCCGTCCTACGAGCAGTACTTC.